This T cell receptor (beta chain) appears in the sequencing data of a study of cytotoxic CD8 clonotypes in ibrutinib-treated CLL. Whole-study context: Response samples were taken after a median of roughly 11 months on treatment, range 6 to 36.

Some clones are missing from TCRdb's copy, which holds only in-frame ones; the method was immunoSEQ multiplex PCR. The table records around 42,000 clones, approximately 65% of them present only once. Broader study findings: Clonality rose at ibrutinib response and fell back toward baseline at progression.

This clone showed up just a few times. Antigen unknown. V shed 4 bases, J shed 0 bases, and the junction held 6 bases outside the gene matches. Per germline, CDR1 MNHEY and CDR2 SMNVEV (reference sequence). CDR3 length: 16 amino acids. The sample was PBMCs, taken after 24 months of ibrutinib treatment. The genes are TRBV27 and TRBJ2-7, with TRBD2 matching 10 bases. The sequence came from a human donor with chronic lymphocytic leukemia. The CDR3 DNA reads TGTGCCAGCAGTTCATCGCCTAGCGGGGGCTCCTACGAGCAGTACTTC. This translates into CASSSSPSGGSYEQYF.